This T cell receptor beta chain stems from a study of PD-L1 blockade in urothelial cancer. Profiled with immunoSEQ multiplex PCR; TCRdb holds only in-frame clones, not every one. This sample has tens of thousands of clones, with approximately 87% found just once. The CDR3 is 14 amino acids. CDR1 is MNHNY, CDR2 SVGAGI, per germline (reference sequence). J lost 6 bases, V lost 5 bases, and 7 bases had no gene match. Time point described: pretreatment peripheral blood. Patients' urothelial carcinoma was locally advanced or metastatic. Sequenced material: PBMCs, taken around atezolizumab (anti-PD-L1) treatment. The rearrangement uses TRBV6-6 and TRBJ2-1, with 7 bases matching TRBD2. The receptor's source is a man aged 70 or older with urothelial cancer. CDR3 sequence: CASSSGANANEQFF. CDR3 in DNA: TGTGCCAGCAGTAGCGGGGCCAACGCCAATGAGCAGTTCTTC.